This section outlines one T cell receptor (beta chain) sequence together with its context. No antigen is known for it. TCRdb passed the 5' RACE reads through MiXCR, listing each CDR3 protein once. This table has under 250,000 distinct CDR3 sequences, 8% to 9% appearing once. The CDR3 is made up of 17 amino acids. The V end was cut by 11 bases, the J end by 1 base, with 26 bases between. Germline values: CDR1 MNHEY, CDR2 SVGEGT. The sample originates from a study of CD8 T cells in ankylosing spondylitis. Study-wide results and caveats: Blood of patients with ankylosing spondylitis appeared to be characterized by a TCR beta motif of roughly eight highly homologous variants.

The sample was blood, either unsorted or a sorted T cell fraction (not recorded which). V and J are TRBV6-2 or TRBV6-3 and TRBJ2-5; perhaps TRBD1 as D (6 bases). This receptor was taken from a female donor with ankylosing spondylitis or in good health (not recorded which). The CDR3 DNA is TGTGCCGGGGGCACCGGGACAAAAGACTATCCCCAAGAGACCCAGTACTTC. Its translation: CAGGTGTKDYPQETQYF.